This T cell receptor beta chain was sequenced during a study of neurological immune-mediated disorders (dated by TCRdb to the late 2010s). Study-wide context: Peripheral blood TCR-beta repertoires from patients with HTLV-I-associated myelopathy (HAM/TSP), patients with multiple sclerosis, and healthy controls were compared in the study using UMI-based sequencing. Alongside PBMC samples, the set of 106 TCR-beta libraries contained longitudinal samples, technical triplicates, and paired CD4+ and CD8+ T-cell subsets that had been sorted. The cohort included around 70 subjects: approximately 15 with HAM/TSP, roughly 35 with multiple sclerosis, and approximately 20 healthy controls. The investigation overall reported the following: Expanded clones from different subjects shared no identical CDR3 amino acid sequences, which suggests that TCR-beta repertoires were private in all groups. The highest TCR clonal expansion was observed in HAM/TSP patients, whereas the lowest was observed in MS patients, even when compared with healthy controls.

Healthy controls were blood bank volunteers in Maryland, USA. Unsorted PBMC libraries were generated from 2 million PBMCs stored in RNAlater at -80 °C until RNA extraction. Peripheral blood was subjected to Ficoll-Hypaque density gradient centrifugation to isolate PBMCs, which were then cryopreserved in liquid nitrogen. cDNA synthesis used template-switch 5'RACE with a primer carrying a 10-nucleotide random unique molecular identifier tagging each TCR transcript. Over 170 million TCR-beta sequences, covering 15-18 subjects, were produced in each sequencing run. The RNeasy kit was used for extraction of total RNA. TCR-beta VDJ regions were amplified with primers for the TCR constant region and the 5'RACE anchor, using the KAPA Real-time Library Amplification kit. Sample indexes and Illumina adaptors were added in a first PCR, after which library yield was increased in a second PCR. After Ampure bead purification, the roughly 650 bp TCR product was size-selected on a 2% E-gel SizeSelection system. Before pooling, libraries had their quality checked on a Bioanalyzer, their concentration measured with Qubit, and their quantity determined with the Kapa Library Quantification kit. An Illumina HiSeq 2500 sequenced the libraries paired-end 2 x 150 bp. To increase sequence diversity, roughly 24-30% phiX was spiked into each library pool. As for how the authors treated the data: Quality-filtered reads were processed with the UMI-based MiGEC pipeline, which removed over 85% of raw TCR sequences during error correction. IMGT germline references were used for aligning VDJ genes, and each clonotype was defined as a unique CDR3 amino acid sequence together with its V-J genes. Clonal expansion, Shannon diversity and CDR3 relatedness (CalcPairwiseDistances, ClusterSamples) were evaluated with VDJtools, and phylogenetic trees were built with CLCbio workbench. A clone was classed as expanded if it had 8 or more unique UMIs, a cutoff based on coefficient-of-variation modelling across technical triplicates. The raw public reads went through TCRdb reprocessing: fastp at Q25, MiXCR clone calling, in-frame beta chains kept. Identical CDR3 proteins give one entry, which carries the most common genes and DNA. TCRdb's processing, not the study's, gives the V and J calls here. The sample records 74,000 or so distinct CDR3 sequences, roughly 9% of which are singletons. The ten most abundant clones make up about 1.8% of the sample.

From the cysteine up to the phenylalanine, the CDR3 has a length of 14 residues. Only the CDR3 part of the read is kept: 42 bases, read in frame from the first base. CDR1 and CDR2 are read off the germline V gene as SGHRS and YFSETQ. Relative to germline, V is 5 bases shorter and J is 0 bases shorter, with 12 bases between their ends. This clonotype was seen many times. Its antigen target is currently unknown. Base-call qualities are not available, and no considerably larger clone is one nucleotide away. Specimen: PBMCs. Rearrangement joined TRBV5-1 to TRBJ2-7, with the D segment identity uncertain. The sequence was collected from a man between 50 and 59 years old in good health. The bases are TGCGCCAGCAGTGGCGGTCTAAGCTCCTACGAGCAGTACTTC. It translates as CASSGGLSSYEQYF.